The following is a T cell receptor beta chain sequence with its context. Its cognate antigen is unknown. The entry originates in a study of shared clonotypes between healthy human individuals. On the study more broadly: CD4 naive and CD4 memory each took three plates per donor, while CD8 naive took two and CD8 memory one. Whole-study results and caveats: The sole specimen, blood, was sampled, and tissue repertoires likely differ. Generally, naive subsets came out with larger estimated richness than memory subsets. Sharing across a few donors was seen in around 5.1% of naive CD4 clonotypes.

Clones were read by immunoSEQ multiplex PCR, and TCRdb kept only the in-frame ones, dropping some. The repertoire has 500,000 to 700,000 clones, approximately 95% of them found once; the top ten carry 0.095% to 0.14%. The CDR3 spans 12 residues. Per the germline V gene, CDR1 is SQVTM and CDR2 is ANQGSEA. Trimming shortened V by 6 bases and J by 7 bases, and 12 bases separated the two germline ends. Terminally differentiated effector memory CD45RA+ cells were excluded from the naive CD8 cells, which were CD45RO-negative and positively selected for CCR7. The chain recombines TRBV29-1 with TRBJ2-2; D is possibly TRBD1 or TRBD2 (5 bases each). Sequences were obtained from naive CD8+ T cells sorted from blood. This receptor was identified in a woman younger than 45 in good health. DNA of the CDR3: TGCAGCGTACCCCGGGGCAACGGGGAGCTGTTTTTT. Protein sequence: CSVPRGNGELFF.